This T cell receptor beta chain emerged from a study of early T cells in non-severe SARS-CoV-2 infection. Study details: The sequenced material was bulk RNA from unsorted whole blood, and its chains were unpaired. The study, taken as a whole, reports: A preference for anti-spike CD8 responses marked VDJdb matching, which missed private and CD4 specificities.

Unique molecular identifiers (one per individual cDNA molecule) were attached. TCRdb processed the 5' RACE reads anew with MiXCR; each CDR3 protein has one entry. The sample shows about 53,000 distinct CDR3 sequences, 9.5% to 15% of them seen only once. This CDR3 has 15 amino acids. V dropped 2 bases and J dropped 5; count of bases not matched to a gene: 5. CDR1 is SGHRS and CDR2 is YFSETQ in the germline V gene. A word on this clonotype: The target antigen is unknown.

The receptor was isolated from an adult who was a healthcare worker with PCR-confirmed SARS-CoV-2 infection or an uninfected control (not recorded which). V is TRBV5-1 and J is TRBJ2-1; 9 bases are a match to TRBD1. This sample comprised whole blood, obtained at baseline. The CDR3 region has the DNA TGCGCCAGCAGCTTCCGGGGACAGGGCGACAATGAGCAGTTCTTC. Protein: CASSFRGQGDNEQFF.